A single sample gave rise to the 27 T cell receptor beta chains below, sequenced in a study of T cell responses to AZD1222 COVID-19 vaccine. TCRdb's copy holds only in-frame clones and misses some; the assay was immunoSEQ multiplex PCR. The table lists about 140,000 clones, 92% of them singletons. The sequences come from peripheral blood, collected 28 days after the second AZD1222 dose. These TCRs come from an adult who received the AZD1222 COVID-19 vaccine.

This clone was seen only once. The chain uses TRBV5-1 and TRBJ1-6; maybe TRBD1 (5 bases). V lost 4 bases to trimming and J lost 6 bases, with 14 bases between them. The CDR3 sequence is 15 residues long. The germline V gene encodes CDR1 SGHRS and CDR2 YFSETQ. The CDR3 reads CASSPTGEANSPLHF. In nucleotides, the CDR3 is TGCGCCAGCAGCCCAACGGGGGAGGCTAATTCACCCCTCCACTTT. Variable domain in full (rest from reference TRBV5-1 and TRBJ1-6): KAGVTQTPRYLIKTRGQQVTLSCSPISGHRSVSWYQQTPGQGLQFLFEYFSETQRNKGNFPGRFSGRQFSNSRSEMNVSTLELGDSALYLCASSPTGEANSPLHFGNGTRLTVT.

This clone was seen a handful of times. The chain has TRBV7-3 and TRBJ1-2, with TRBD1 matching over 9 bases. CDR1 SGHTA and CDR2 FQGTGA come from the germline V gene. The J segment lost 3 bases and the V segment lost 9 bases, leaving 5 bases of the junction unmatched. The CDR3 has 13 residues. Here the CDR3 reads CASSTGGDYGYTF. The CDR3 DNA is TGTGCCAGTTCTACAGGGGGCGACTATGGCTACACCTTC.

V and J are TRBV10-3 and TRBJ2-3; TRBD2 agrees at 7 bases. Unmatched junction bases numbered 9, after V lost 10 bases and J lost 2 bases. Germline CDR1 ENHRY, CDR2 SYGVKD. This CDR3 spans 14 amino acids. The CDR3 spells CASQPSGDTDTQYF. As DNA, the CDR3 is TGTGCCAGCCAACCGAGCGGGGACACAGATACGCAGTATTTT.

DNA for the CDR3: TGTGCCAGCAGTGCCGGGACAGGGTACAATGAGCAGTTCTTC. Protein product: CASSAGTGYNEQFF. This sequence joins TRBV6-4 and TRBJ2-1, with TRBD1 matching 9 bases. The CDR3 length is 14 residues. V was pared by 4 bases and J by 4 bases, with 2 bases of the junction left unmatched. Germline values: CDR1 MRHNA, CDR2 SNTAGT.

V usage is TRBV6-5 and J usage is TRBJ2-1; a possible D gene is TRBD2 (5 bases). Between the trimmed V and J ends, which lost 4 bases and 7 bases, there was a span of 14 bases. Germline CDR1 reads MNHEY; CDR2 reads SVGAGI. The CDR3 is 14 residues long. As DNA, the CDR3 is TGTGCCAGCAGTTGGGAGTTGGAATGGAATGAGCAGTTCTTC. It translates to CASSWELEWNEQFF.

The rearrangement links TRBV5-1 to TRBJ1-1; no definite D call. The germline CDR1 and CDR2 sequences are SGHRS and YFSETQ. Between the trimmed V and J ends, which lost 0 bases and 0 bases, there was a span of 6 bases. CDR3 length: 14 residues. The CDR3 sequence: CASSLERMNTEAFF. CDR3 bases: TGCGCCAGCAGCTTGGAGAGGATGAACACTGAAGCTTTCTTT.

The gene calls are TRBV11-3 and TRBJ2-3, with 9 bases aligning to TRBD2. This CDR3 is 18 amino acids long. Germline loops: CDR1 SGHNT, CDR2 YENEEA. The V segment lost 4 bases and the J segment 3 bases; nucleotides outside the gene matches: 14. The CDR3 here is CASSSGRAGGPRTDTQYF. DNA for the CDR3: TGTGCCAGCAGCTCTGGAAGGGCGGGGGGGCCGCGAACAGATACGCAGTATTTT.

The CDR3 coding sequence is TGTGCCAGCAGCGTATCTTCGGGGTGGTCCACTGAAGCTTTCTTT. This encodes CASSVSSGWSTEAFF. This chain links TRBV9 with TRBJ1-1, with D unresolved. The CDR3 has 15 amino acids. From germline, CDR1 is SGDLS and CDR2 YYNGEE. V gave up 1 base and J gave up 4 bases, with 14 bases separating them.

The CDR3: CASSSRGSSYNSPLHF. The CDR3 DNA sequence: TGTGCCAGTAGTTCGAGGGGGAGCTCCTATAATTCACCCCTCCACTTT. V gene TRBV19 combines with J gene TRBJ1-6; D may be TRBD1 (6 bases). V dropped 5 bases and J dropped 0 bases, with 11 bases sitting between them. Germline CDR1 and CDR2: LNHDA and SQIVND (reference sequence). The CDR3 extends over 16 amino acids.

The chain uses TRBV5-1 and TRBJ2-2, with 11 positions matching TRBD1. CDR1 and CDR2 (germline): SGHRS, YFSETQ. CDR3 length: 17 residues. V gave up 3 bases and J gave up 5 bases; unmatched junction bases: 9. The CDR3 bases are TGCGCCAGCAGCTCTGGACAGGGGGCCCGAGGGACCGGGGAGCTGTTTTTT. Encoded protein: CASSSGQGARGTGELFF.

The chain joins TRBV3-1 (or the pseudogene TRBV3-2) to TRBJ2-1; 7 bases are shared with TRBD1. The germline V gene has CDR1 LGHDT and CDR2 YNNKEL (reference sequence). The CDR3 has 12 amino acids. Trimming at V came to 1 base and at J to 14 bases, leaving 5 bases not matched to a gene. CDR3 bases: TGTGCCAGCAGCCAAGCCTCCGGGACAGAGTTCTTC. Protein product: CASSQASGTEFF.

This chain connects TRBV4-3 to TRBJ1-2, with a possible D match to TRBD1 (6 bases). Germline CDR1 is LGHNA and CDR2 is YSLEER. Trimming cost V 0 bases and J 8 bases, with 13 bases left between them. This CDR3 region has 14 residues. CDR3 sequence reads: CASSQERGTQGYTF. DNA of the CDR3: TGCGCCAGCAGCCAAGAGAGGGGGACCCAAGGCTACACCTTC.

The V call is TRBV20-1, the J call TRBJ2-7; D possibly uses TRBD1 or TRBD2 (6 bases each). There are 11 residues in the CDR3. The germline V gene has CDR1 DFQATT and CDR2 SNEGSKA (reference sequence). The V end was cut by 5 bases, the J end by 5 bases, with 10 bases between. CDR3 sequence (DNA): TGCAGTGCTTCCGGGGGCAACGAGCAGTACTTC. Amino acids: CSASGGNEQYF.

CDR3 in amino acids: CASSWGLAGGNTGELFF. DNA for the CDR3: TGTGCCAGTAGTTGGGGACTAGCGGGAGGGAACACCGGGGAGCTGTTTTTT. J is TRBJ2-2 and V is TRBV19; 15 nucleotides match TRBD2. Germline loops: CDR1 LNHDA, CDR2 SQIVND (reference sequence). V dropped 5 bases and J dropped 1; count of bases not matched to a gene: 2. The CDR3 is 17 residues long.

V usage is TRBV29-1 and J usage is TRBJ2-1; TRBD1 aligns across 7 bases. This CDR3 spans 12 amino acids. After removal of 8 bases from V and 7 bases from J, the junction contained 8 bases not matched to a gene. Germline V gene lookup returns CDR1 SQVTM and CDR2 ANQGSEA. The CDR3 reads CSKQGQGNEQFF. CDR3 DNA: TGCAGCAAACAGGGGCAGGGAAATGAGCAGTTCTTC.

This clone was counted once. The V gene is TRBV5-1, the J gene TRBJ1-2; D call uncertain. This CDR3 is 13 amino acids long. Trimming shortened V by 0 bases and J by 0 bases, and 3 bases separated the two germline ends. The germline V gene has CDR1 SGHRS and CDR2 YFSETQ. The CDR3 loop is CASSLEPNYGYTF. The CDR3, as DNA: TGCGCCAGCAGCTTGGAGCCTAACTATGGCTACACCTTC.

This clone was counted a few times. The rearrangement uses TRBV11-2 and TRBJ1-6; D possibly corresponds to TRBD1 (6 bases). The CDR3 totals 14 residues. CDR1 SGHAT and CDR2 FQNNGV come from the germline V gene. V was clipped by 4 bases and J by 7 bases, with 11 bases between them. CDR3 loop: CASSSTTGNSPLHF. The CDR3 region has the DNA TGTGCCAGCAGCTCCACTACAGGGAATTCACCCCTCCACTTT.

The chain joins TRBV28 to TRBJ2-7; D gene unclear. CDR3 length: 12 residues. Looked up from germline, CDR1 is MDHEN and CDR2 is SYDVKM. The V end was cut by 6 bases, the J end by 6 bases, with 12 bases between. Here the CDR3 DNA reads TGTGCCAGCAGCCTTATAGGAGTCGAGCAGTACTTC. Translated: CASSLIGVEQYF. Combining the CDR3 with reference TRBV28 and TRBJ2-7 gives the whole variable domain DVKVTQSSRYLVKRTGEKVFLECVQDMDHENMFWYRQDPGLGLRLIYFSYDVKMKEKGDIPEGYSVSREKKERFSLILESASTNQTSMYLCASSLIGVEQYFGPGTRLTVT.

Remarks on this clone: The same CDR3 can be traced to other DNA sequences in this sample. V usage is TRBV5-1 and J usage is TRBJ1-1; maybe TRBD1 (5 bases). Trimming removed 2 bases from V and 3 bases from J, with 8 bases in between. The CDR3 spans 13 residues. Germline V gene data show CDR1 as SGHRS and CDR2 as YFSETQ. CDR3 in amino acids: CASSFTGDTEAFF. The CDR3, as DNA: TGCGCCAGCAGCTTTACAGGAGACACTGAAGCTTTCTTT.

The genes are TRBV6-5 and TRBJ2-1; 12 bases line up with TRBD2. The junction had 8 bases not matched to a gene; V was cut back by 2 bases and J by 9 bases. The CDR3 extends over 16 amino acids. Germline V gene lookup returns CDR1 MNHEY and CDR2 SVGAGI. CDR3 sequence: CASSYVTSGRGGEQFF. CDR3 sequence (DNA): TGTGCCAGCAGTTACGTGACTAGCGGGAGAGGTGGTGAGCAGTTCTTC.

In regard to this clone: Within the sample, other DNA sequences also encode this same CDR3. The CDR3 sequence is CASSPYTGEKLFF. DNA of the CDR3: TGTGCCAGCTCGCCCTATACCGGGGAAAAACTGTTTTTT. V usage is TRBV18 and J usage is TRBJ1-4; D gene ambiguous. The CDR3 spans 13 residues. V was clipped by 6 bases and J by 8 bases, with 13 bases between them. Germline assignment: CDR1 KGHSH and CDR2 LQKENI.

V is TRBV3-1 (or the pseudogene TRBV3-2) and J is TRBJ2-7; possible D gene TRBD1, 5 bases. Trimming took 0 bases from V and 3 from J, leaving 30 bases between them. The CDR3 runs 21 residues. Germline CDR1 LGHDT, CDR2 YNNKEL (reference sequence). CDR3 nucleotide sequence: TGTGCCAGCAGCCAAGACCCCCCCAGGGCAGGGTCTTCGGTACTATACTACGAGCAGTACTTC. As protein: CASSQDPPRAGSSVLYYEQYF.

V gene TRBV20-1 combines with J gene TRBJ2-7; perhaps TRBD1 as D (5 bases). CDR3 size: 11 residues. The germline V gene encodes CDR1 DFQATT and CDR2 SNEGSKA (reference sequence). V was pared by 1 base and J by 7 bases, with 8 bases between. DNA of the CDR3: TGCAGTGCTAGAGCCGACAGAGAGCAGTACTTC. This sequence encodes CSARADREQYF.

The CDR3 loop is CAISGEPSNTGELFF. The CDR3 DNA reads as TGTGCCATCAGTGGGGAGCCCTCGAACACCGGGGAGCTGTTTTTT. This sequence joins TRBV10-3 and TRBJ2-2, with D maybe TRBD2 (5 bases). This CDR3 comprises 15 residues. Trimming shortened V by 4 bases and J by 0 bases, and 9 bases separated the two germline ends. Germline V gene lookup returns CDR1 ENHRY and CDR2 SYGVKD.

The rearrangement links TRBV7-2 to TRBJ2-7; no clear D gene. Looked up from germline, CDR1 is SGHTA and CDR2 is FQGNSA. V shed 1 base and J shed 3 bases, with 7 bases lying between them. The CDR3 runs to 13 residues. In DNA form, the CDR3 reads TGTGCCAGCAGCTTAGTAGCTAGCTACGAGCAGTACTTC. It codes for CASSLVASYEQYF.

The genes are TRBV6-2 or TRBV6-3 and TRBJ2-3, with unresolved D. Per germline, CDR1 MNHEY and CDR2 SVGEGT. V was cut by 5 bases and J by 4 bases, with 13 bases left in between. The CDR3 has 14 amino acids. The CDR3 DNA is TGTGCCAGCAGTATCGATCTTCCCCCAGATACGCAGTATTTT. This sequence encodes CASSIDLPPDTQYF.

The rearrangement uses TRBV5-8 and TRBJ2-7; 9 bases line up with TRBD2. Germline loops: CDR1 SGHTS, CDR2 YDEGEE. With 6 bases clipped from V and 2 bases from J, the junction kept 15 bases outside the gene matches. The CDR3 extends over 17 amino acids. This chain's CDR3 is CASTNPGAGGWPYEQYF. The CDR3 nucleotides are TGTGCCAGCACCAACCCCGGGGCGGGAGGGTGGCCCTACGAGCAGTACTTC.